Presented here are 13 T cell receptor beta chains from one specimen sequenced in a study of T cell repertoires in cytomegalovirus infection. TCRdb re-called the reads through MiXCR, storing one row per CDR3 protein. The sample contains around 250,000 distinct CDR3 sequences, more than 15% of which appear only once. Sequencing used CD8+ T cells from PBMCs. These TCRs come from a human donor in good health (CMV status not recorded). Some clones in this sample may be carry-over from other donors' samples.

CDR3 sequence (DNA): TGTGCCAGCAGTGAGGACACTGTTAATGAAAAACTGTTTTTT. Amino acids: CASSEDTVNEKLFF. The chain recombines TRBV2 with TRBJ1-4, with D tentatively TRBD1 (5 bases). The germline CDR1 and CDR2 sequences are SNHLY and FYNNEI. This CDR3 is built from 14 residues. Trimming took 3 bases from V and 4 from J, leaving 9 bases between them.

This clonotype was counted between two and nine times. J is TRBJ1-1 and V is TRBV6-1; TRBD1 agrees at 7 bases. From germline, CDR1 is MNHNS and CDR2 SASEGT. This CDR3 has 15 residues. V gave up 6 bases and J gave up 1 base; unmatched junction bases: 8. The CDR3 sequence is CASREKGAANTEAFF. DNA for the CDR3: TGTGCCAGCAGGGAAAAGGGGGCAGCGAACACTGAAGCTTTCTTT.

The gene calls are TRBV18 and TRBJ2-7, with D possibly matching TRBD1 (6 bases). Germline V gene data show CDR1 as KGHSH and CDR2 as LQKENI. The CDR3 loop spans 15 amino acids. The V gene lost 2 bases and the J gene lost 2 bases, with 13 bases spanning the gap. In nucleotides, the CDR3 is TGTGCCAGCTCACCATCAGACAGGCGAGCCTACGAGCAGTACTTC. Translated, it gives CASSPSDRRAYEQYF.

The CDR3 DNA reads as TGTGCCAGCAGGGAGACAGGGGGCAACTACGAGCAGTACTTC. Translated: CASRETGGNYEQYF. V gene TRBV6-1 combines with J gene TRBJ2-7, with 10 bases aligning to TRBD1. Germline CDR1 and CDR2: MNHNS and SASEGT. The CDR3 is 14 amino acids. V gave up 6 bases and J gave up 3 bases; unmatched junction bases: 5.

The CDR3, as DNA: TGTGCCAGCAGCCTCGCGCTAGCGGGGGGGAATTGGCAGTTCTTC. The encoded protein is CASSLALAGGNWQFF. V is TRBV27 and J is TRBJ2-1, with TRBD2 identical over 12 bases. Germline CDR1 and CDR2: MNHEY and SMNVEV (reference sequence). V dropped 6 bases and J dropped 12; count of bases not matched to a gene: 12. The CDR3 spans 15 residues.

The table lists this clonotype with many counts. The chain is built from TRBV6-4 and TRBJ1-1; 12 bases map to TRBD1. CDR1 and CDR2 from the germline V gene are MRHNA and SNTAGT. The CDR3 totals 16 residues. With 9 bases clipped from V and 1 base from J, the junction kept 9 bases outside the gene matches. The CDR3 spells CASKVGTGGENTEAFF. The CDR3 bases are TGTGCCAGTAAAGTTGGGACAGGGGGCGAGAACACTGAAGCTTTCTTT.

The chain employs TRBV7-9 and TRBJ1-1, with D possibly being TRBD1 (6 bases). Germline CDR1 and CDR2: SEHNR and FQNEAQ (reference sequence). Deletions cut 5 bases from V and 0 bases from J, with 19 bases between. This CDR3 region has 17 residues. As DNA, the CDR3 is TGTGCCAGCAGCACACGGGGGGGGGGCCGAGTGAACACTGAAGCTTTCTTT. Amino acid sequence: CASSTRGGGRVNTEAFF.

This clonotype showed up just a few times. The CDR3, as DNA: TGTGCCAGCAGTAACGGACAGGGGGGATCACCCCTCCACTTT. It codes for CASSNGQGGSPLHF. This chain links TRBV6-6 with TRBJ1-6; 10 bases match TRBD1. CDR1 MNHNY and CDR2 SVGAGI come from the germline V gene (reference sequence). This CDR3 region has 14 residues. The junction had 5 bases not matched to a gene; V was cut back by 5 bases and J by 10 bases.

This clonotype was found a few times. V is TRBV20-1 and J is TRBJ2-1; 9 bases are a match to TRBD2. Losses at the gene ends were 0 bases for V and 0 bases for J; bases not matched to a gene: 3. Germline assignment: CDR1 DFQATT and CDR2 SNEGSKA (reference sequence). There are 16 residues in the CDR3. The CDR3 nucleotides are TGCAGTGCTAGAGAGCGGGGGGGCCTCTCCTACAATGAGCAGTTCTTC. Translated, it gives CSARERGGLSYNEQFF.

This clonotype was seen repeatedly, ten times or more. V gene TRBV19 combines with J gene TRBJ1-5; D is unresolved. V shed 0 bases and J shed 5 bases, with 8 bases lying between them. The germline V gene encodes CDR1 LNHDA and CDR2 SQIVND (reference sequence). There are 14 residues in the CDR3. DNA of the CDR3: TGTGCCAGTAGTATAGATCTCCTTGATCAGCCCCAGCATTTT. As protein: CASSIDLLDQPQHF.

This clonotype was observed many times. CDR3 region: CASSLTSTDTQYF. DNA for the CDR3: TGTGCCAGCAGTTTAACGAGCACAGATACGCAGTATTTT. This rearrangement joins TRBV12-3 or TRBV12-4 to TRBJ2-3; D gene ambiguous. The V and J ends lost 2 bases and 0 bases respectively, with 3 bases between them. This CDR3 is 13 amino acids long.

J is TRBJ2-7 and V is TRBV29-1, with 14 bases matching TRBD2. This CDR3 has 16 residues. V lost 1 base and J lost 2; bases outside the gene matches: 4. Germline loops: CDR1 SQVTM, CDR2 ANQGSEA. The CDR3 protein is CSVEGTSGGQAYEQYF. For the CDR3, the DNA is TGCAGCGTTGAAGGGACTAGCGGGGGGCAAGCCTACGAGCAGTACTTC.

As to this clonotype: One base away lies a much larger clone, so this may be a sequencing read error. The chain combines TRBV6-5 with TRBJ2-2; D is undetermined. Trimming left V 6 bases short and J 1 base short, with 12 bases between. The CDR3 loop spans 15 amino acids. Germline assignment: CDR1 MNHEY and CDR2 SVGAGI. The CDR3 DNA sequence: TGTGCCAGCAGCCGCGTACACGGGAACACCGGGGAGCTGTTTTTT. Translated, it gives CASSRVHGNTGELFF.